Listed below are T cell receptor beta chains from one sample, sequenced in a study of CD8 T cells in Susac syndrome. A single record per CDR3 protein comes from TCRdb applying MiXCR to the immunoSEQ multiplex PCR reads. The sample has fewer than 200,000 distinct CDR3 sequences, less than 95% seen once; the top ten hold about 0.1%. Sequenced: CD4+ T cells from PBMCs. These receptors came from a human donor in good health. Each CDR3 is given with its conserved first and last residue. The order of the fields is clone size, J gene, D gene, V gene, CDR3 protein, CDR3 DNA. The D gene is left open where the match is weak. The size entry is marked missing in some rows and otherwise reads once, few, many or a size class.

clone size: NA; J gene: TRBJ2-3; D gene: TRBD2; V gene: TRBV4-2; CDR3 protein: CASSQEASGGDTQYF; CDR3 DNA: TGTGCCAGCAGCCAAGAGGCTAGCGGGGGAGATACGCAGTATTTT
clone size: NA; J gene: TRBJ2-5; D gene: TRBD1; V gene: TRBV29-1; CDR3 protein: CSVGDRGLSGTQYF; CDR3 DNA: TGCAGCGTCGGGGACAGGGGGCTATCTGGGACCCAGTACTTC
clone size: NA; J gene: TRBJ1-4; D gene: NA; V gene: TRBV29-1; CDR3 protein: CSVEGTNEKLFF; CDR3 DNA: TGCAGCGTTGAGGGTACTAATGAAAAACTGTTTTTT
clone size: NA; J gene: TRBJ2-1; D gene: TRBD2; V gene: TRBV20-1; CDR3 protein: CSARTSASGSRFF; CDR3 DNA: TGCAGTGCTAGAACTTCTGCTAGCGGGAGTAGGTTCTTC
clone size: NA; J gene: TRBJ1-2; D gene: NA; V gene: TRBV12-3/TRBV12-4; CDR3 protein: CASMGRDRYGYTF; CDR3 DNA: TGTGCCAGCATGGGCAGGGATCGCTATGGCTACACCTTC
clone size: NA; J gene: TRBJ2-2; D gene: NA; V gene: TRBV7-2; CDR3 protein: CASTRDTGELFF; CDR3 DNA: TGTGCCAGCACCCGAGACACCGGGGAGCTGTTTTTT
clone size: NA; J gene: TRBJ1-5; D gene: NA; V gene: TRBV28; CDR3 protein: CATLTGTRNQPQHF; CDR3 DNA: TGTGCCACCTTGACCGGGACGAGGAATCAGCCCCAGCATTTT
clone size: once; J gene: TRBJ2-3; D gene: NA; V gene: TRBV7-8; CDR3 protein: CASSLGRAGTDTQYF; CDR3 DNA: TGTGCCAGCAGCTTGGGCAGGGCAGGCACAGATACGCAGTATTTT
clone size: NA; J gene: TRBJ2-7; D gene: NA; V gene: TRBV3-1; CDR3 protein: CASSQRYEQYF; CDR3 DNA: TGTGCCAGCAGCCAGAGGTACGAGCAGTACTTC
clone size: NA; J gene: TRBJ2-7; D gene: TRBD2; V gene: TRBV4-3; CDR3 protein: CASSYGLATGEQYF; CDR3 DNA: TGCGCCAGCAGCTACGGACTAGCTACAGGGGAGCAGTACTTC
clone size: NA; J gene: TRBJ2-1; D gene: NA; V gene: TRBV9; CDR3 protein: CASKNDGTNNEQFF; CDR3 DNA: TGTGCCAGCAAGAATGACGGGACAAACAATGAGCAGTTCTTC
clone size: NA; J gene: TRBJ1-1; D gene: TRBD1; V gene: TRBV4-2; CDR3 protein: CASSQGNRGDTEAFF; CDR3 DNA: TGTGCCAGCAGCCAAGGGAACAGGGGGGACACTGAAGCTTTCTTT
clone size: NA; J gene: TRBJ1-5; D gene: NA; V gene: TRBV19; CDR3 protein: CASSMRQTLNQPQHF; CDR3 DNA: TGTGCCAGTAGTATGCGACAGACCCTCAATCAGCCCCAGCATTTT
clone size: NA; J gene: TRBJ1-1; D gene: NA; V gene: TRBV4-2; CDR3 protein: CASTRTAGAKAFF; CDR3 DNA: TGTGCCAGCACCCGAACCGCCGGGGCTAAAGCTTTCTTT
clone size: NA; J gene: TRBJ2-1; D gene: NA; V gene: TRBV28; CDR3 protein: CASSPPSRGGYEQFF; CDR3 DNA: TGTGCCAGCAGTCCCCCATCCAGGGGTGGGTATGAGCAGTTCTTC
clone size: NA; J gene: TRBJ2-3; D gene: NA; V gene: TRBV20-1; CDR3 protein: CSASYTQYF; CDR3 DNA: TGCAGTGCTAGCTATACGCAGTATTTT
clone size: NA; J gene: TRBJ2-7; D gene: TRBD1; V gene: TRBV5-1; CDR3 protein: CASSLTAIGTGGHEQYF; CDR3 DNA: TGCGCCAGCAGCTTGACCGCGATCGGGACAGGGGGCCACGAGCAGTACTTC
clone size: NA; J gene: TRBJ2-7; D gene: NA; V gene: TRBV23-1; CDR3 protein: CASSQARPYEQYF; CDR3 DNA: TGCGCCAGCAGTCAAGCACGGCCCTACGAGCAGTACTTC
clone size: NA; J gene: TRBJ2-7; D gene: TRBD2; V gene: TRBV20-1; CDR3 protein: CSANSQLAGRNEQYF; CDR3 DNA: TGCAGTGCTAACTCCCAACTAGCGGGAAGGAACGAGCAGTACTTC
clone size: NA; J gene: TRBJ2-1; D gene: TRBD2; V gene: TRBV29-1; CDR3 protein: CSVWTSGTNEQFF; CDR3 DNA: TGCAGCGTCTGGACTAGTGGGACTAATGAGCAGTTCTTC
clone size: NA; J gene: TRBJ1-1; D gene: NA; V gene: TRBV7-9; CDR3 protein: CASSLVSGFEAFF; CDR3 DNA: TGTGCCAGCAGCTTAGTATCGGGGTTTGAAGCTTTCTTT
clone size: NA; J gene: TRBJ1-1; D gene: TRBD1; V gene: TRBV7-9; CDR3 protein: CASSSDRGNTEAFF; CDR3 DNA: TGTGCCAGCAGCTCGGACAGGGGGAACACTGAAGCTTTCTTT
clone size: NA; J gene: TRBJ2-1; D gene: TRBD2; V gene: TRBV11-2; CDR3 protein: CASSFIAGGRGNEQFF; CDR3 DNA: TGTGCCAGCAGCTTCATAGCGGGAGGGCGAGGAAATGAGCAGTTCTTC
clone size: NA; J gene: TRBJ1-2; D gene: NA; V gene: TRBV30; CDR3 protein: CAWQGEYGYTF; CDR3 DNA: TGTGCCTGGCAAGGCGAATATGGCTACACCTTC
clone size: once; J gene: TRBJ2-1; D gene: NA; V gene: TRBV30; CDR3 protein: CAWSAQREQFF; CDR3 DNA: TGTGCCTGGAGTGCCCAGCGGGAGCAGTTCTTC
clone size: NA; J gene: TRBJ2-2; D gene: TRBD1; V gene: TRBV3-1; CDR3 protein: CASSRDRDGELFF; CDR3 DNA: TGTGCCAGCAGCCGGGACAGGGACGGGGAGCTGTTTTTT
clone size: few; J gene: TRBJ2-4; D gene: TRBD1; V gene: TRBV12-3/TRBV12-4; CDR3 protein: CASNSDRDGNIQYF; CDR3 DNA: TGTGCCAGCAACTCGGACAGGGACGGAAACATTCAGTACTTC
clone size: once; J gene: TRBJ2-3; D gene: NA; V gene: TRBV20-1; CDR3 protein: CSARKGDGPTDTQYF; CDR3 DNA: TGCAGTGCTAGAAAGGGGGACGGTCCCACAGATACGCAGTATTTT